A single sample is the source of the 25 T cell receptor beta chains below, sequenced in a study of control samples from healthy donors and cancer patients. Generated by immunoSEQ multiplex PCR, the TCRdb table keeps only in-frame clones and is missing some. This sample has approximately 120,000 clones, with around nine tenths found just once. The material sequenced was blood. All receptors derive from a human donor in good health. The donor label of this sample is uncertain.

This clone showed up just once. This chain joins TRBV6-5 and TRBJ1-5; perhaps TRBD1 as D (5 bases). Trimming took 5 bases from V and 0 from J, leaving 11 bases between them. This CDR3 contains 15 residues. The germline V gene encodes CDR1 MNHEY and CDR2 SVGAGI. As DNA, the CDR3 is TGTGCCAGCAGTCCCCAGGGCTATAGCAATCAGCCCCAGCATTTT. Amino acid sequence: CASSPQGYSNQPQHF.

The V call is TRBV27, the J call TRBJ2-1; D tentatively reads TRBD1 or TRBD2 (5 bases each). This CDR3 is 14 amino acids long. The germline V and J ends were trimmed by 3 bases and 1 base, with 7 bases remaining between them. From germline, CDR1 is MNHEY and CDR2 SMNVEV (reference sequence). CDR3 amino acids: CASSFRESYNEQFF. The CDR3 DNA reads TGTGCCAGCAGTTTCAGGGAGTCCTACAATGAGCAGTTCTTC.

This chain uses TRBV2 with TRBJ1-2; D not resolved. This CDR3 region has 13 residues. Germline loops: CDR1 SNHLY, CDR2 FYNNEI. V gave up 8 bases and J gave up 4 bases, with 14 bases separating them. The CDR3 coding sequence is TGTGCCAGCTCGGAGGGAAAAAGCTATGGCTACACCTTC. Translation gives CASSEGKSYGYTF. The variable domain in full, completed from reference TRBV2 and TRBJ1-2, reads EPEVTQTPSHQVTQMGQEVILRCVPISNHLYFYWYRQILGQKVEFLVSFYNNEISEKSEIFDDQFSVERPDGSNFTLKIRSTKLEDSAMYFCASSEGKSYGYTFGSGTRLTVV.

The gene calls are TRBV5-1 and TRBJ1-4; 9 bases line up with TRBD1. This CDR3 is built from 15 residues. CDR1 SGHRS and CDR2 YFSETQ come from the germline V gene. Germline trimming cut 4 bases from V and 8 bases from J; bases unmatched to any gene: 9. The CDR3 loop is CASSQTGGSIEKLFF. In DNA form, the CDR3 reads TGCGCCAGCAGCCAAACAGGGGGCAGTATCGAAAAACTGTTTTTT.

The chain employs TRBV28 and TRBJ1-2; D remains ambiguous. The germline V gene has CDR1 MDHEN and CDR2 SYDVKM. The V end lost 6 bases, the J end lost 5 bases, and 7 bases lay between the germline ends. This CDR3 is 11 amino acids long. The CDR3 DNA is TGTGCCAGCAGCTTGGATTATGGCTACACCTTC. It encodes CASSLDYGYTF.

This chain links TRBV12-3 or TRBV12-4 with TRBJ1-2, with D possibly being TRBD1 (5 bases). Between the trimmed V and J ends, which lost 1 base and 7 bases, there was a span of 10 bases. The CDR3 runs 13 residues. CDR3 protein: CASSLVPGSGYTF. Here the CDR3 DNA reads TGTGCCAGCAGTTTAGTTCCAGGGTCTGGCTACACCTTC.

This chain connects TRBV5-6 to TRBJ1-2; the D gene is possibly TRBD1 (5 bases). This CDR3 region has 15 residues. The germline CDR1 and CDR2 sequences are SGHDT and YYEEEE. Trimming pared 6 bases from V and 4 bases from J, leaving 19 bases between. CDR3 sequence: CASTKQVEGTYGYTF. CDR3 sequence (DNA): TGTGCCAGCACCAAACAGGTGGAGGGAACCTATGGCTACACCTTC.

The chain is built from TRBV7-7 and TRBJ2-2; tentatively, D is TRBD1 (5 bases). V shed 3 bases and J shed 3 bases, with 11 bases lying between them. CDR1 and CDR2 (germline): SSHAT, FNYEAQ (reference sequence). The CDR3 is 15 residues long. The CDR3 sequence: CASSFGVGDTGELFF. The CDR3 nucleotides read TGTGCCAGCAGCTTCGGCGTAGGGGACACCGGGGAGCTGTTTTTT.

V and J are TRBV19 and TRBJ1-6, with 7 bases identical to TRBD1. The CDR3 sequence is 14 residues long. The ends lost 7 bases at V and 5 bases at J; junction bases unmatched: 5. The V gene's germline CDR1 is LNHDA and CDR2 SQIVND (reference sequence). CDR3 sequence reads: CASKFRGNNSPLHF. The DNA for the CDR3 is TGTGCCAGTAAATTCAGGGGGAATAATTCACCCCTCCACTTT. Full variable domain (missing parts from reference TRBV19 and TRBJ1-6): DGGITQSPKYLFRKEGQNVTLSCEQNLNHDAMYWYRQDPGQGLRLIYYSQIVNDFQKGDIAEGYSVSREKKESFPLTVTSAQKNPTAFYLCASKFRGNNSPLHFGNGTRLTVT.

The chain has TRBV5-1 and TRBJ1-1; possibly TRBD1 for D (6 bases). The CDR3 totals 15 residues. The ends were cut back, 0 bases at V and 0 bases at J, with 9 bases in the middle. Germline V lookup: CDR1 SGHRS, CDR2 YFSETQ. The CDR3 nucleotides are TGCGCCAGCAGCTTGGGGACAGAAATGAACACTGAAGCTTTCTTT. It yields the protein CASSLGTEMNTEAFF.

V is TRBV19 and J is TRBJ1-1; D uncertain. The CDR3 sequence is 13 residues long. The germline CDR1 and CDR2 sequences are LNHDA and SQIVND (reference sequence). V was clipped by 6 bases and J by 4 bases, with 12 bases between them. CDR3 DNA sequence: TGTGCCAGTAGCAAGTTCGACGGCACTGAAGCTTTCTTT. Protein product: CASSKFDGTEAFF.

Points on this clone: Other DNA sequences in this sample translate to the same CDR3. This chain links TRBV5-1 with TRBJ1-2, with a possible D match to TRBD1 (6 bases). This CDR3 has 14 amino acids. Germline loops: CDR1 SGHRS, CDR2 YFSETQ. With 4 bases removed from V and 4 bases from J, the gap between germline ends came to 14 bases. This CDR3 is CASSPTGTSYGYTF. The CDR3 DNA follows: TGCGCCAGCAGCCCCACAGGGACCAGCTATGGCTACACCTTC.

The chain joins TRBV27 to TRBJ2-7; TRBD1 is a possible D gene (5 bases). V lost 6 bases and J 5 bases, leaving 11 bases between the germline ends. Looked up from germline, CDR1 is MNHEY and CDR2 is SMNVEV (reference sequence). This CDR3 has 12 residues. CDR3 nucleotides: TGTGCCAGCAGGAGCAGGGAAAACGAGCAGTACGTC. Encoded protein: CASRSRENEQYV.

Regarding this clone: The junction differs from germline at one of its ends, possibly a read error. The rearrangement uses TRBV5-4 and TRBJ2-3; weak D call: TRBD2 (7 bases). Germline values: CDR1 SGHNT, CDR2 YYREEE (reference sequence). CDR3 length: 13 residues. CDR3 coding DNA: TGTGCCAGCAGCTTGGCCAAGGGCGGGGGCGGCCATTTT. It codes for CASSLAKGGGGHF.

The chain joins TRBV11-3 to TRBJ2-3; D is undetermined. V dropped 1 base and J dropped 0 bases, with 5 bases sitting between them. Germline V lookup: CDR1 SGHNT, CDR2 YENEEA. The CDR3 loop spans 14 amino acids. This CDR3 is CASSLAASTDTQYF. The CDR3 DNA sequence: TGTGCCAGCAGCTTAGCGGCTAGCACAGATACGCAGTATTTT.

This clone came up a few times. This sequence joins TRBV6-5 and TRBJ1-2; D unclear. Germline values: CDR1 MNHEY, CDR2 SVGAGI. This CDR3 comprises 14 residues. The V end lost 5 bases, the J end lost 0 bases, and 10 bases lay between the germline ends. The CDR3, as DNA: TGTGCCAGCAGTCCGGACGGCACTAACTATGGCTACACCTTC. It yields the protein CASSPDGTNYGYTF.

This clone has just one count. The gene calls are TRBV4-1 and TRBJ1-2, with D uncertain. V was cut by 0 bases and J by 4 bases, with 12 bases left in between. The CDR3 length is 15 residues. In germline, CDR1 is MGHRA, CDR2 YSYEKL. CDR3 in amino acids: CASSQDLRITYGYTF. DNA of the CDR3: TGCGCCAGCAGCCAAGATCTCAGAATAACCTATGGCTACACCTTC.

This clone has just one count. CDR3 in DNA: TGTGCCAGCAGCTTAGTCGGGCAGAAACAAGAGACCCAGTACTTC. This codes for CASSLVGQKQETQYF. The chain uses TRBV7-8 and TRBJ2-5; no clear D. This CDR3 region has 15 residues. V was clipped by 1 base and J by 2 bases, with 11 bases between them. Germline assignment: CDR1 SGHVS and CDR2 FQNEAQ.

The rearrangement uses TRBV7-2 and TRBJ1-5; D remains unclear. Germline CDR1 and CDR2: SGHTA and FQGNSA. Trimming left V 5 bases short and J 4 bases short, with 12 bases between. This CDR3 contains 14 residues. CDR3 bases: TGTGCCAGCAGCCCGGGAAATTTTAATCAGCCCCAGCATTTT. Translation gives CASSPGNFNQPQHF. The full variable domain, in which reference TRBV7-2 and TRBJ1-5 provide the parts outside the CDR3, is GAGVSQSPSNKVTEKGKDVELRCDPISGHTALYWYRQSLGQGLEFLIYFQGNSAPDKSGLPSDRFSAERTGGSVSTLTIQRTQQEDSAVYLCASSPGNFNQPQHFGDGTRLSIL.

The V and J genes are TRBV4-1 and TRBJ1-1; the D is unclear. Deletions cut 1 base from V and 2 bases from J, with 8 bases between. The germline V gene encodes CDR1 MGHRA and CDR2 YSYEKL. This CDR3 region has 14 residues. CDR3 coding DNA: TGCGCCAGCAGCCAAGGAGTCGGAAACACTGAAGCTTTCTTT. Protein sequence: CASSQGVGNTEAFF.

This chain links TRBV7-6 with TRBJ1-6; no definite D call. CDR1 is SGHVS and CDR2 is FNYEAQ in the germline V gene. This CDR3 is 18 amino acids long. Deletions cut 1 base from V and 1 base from J, with 14 bases between. CDR3 nucleotides: TGTGCCAGCAGCTTAGATCGAGAACTGGTATCCTATAATTCACCCCTCCACTTT. This encodes CASSLDRELVSYNSPLHF.

This sequence joins TRBV30 and TRBJ1-2; possibly TRBD1 for D (6 bases). V dropped 1 base and J dropped 8 bases, with 14 bases sitting between them. CDR3 length equals 13 residues. Germline CDR1 GTSNPN, CDR2 SVGIG (reference sequence). DNA of the CDR3: TGTGCCTGGAGTGGGGGGGGCGCGATAGGCTACACCTTC. It translates to CAWSGGGAIGYTF.

The V call is TRBV6-1, the J call TRBJ1-1; no clear D gene. The CDR3 is 14 amino acids. The V gene's germline CDR1 is MNHNS and CDR2 SASEGT. Between the trimmed V and J ends, which lost 3 bases and 2 bases, there was a span of 10 bases. CDR3 nucleotides: TGTGCCAGCAGTGATCTGGGAAAAAACACTGAAGCTTTCTTT. This codes for CASSDLGKNTEAFF.

The DNA of the CDR3 is TGTGCCACCAGCAGAGCCCGGGACAGGGGTGGCGAGCAGTACTTC. Its translation: CATSRARDRGGEQYF. The chain uses TRBV15 and TRBJ2-7, with 10 bases matching TRBD1. The V gene's germline CDR1 is LNHNV and CDR2 YYDKDF (reference sequence). With 1 base clipped from V and 6 bases from J, the junction kept 6 bases outside the gene matches. CDR3 length equals 15 residues.

The rearrangement links TRBV6-5 to TRBJ2-2; no definite D call. Germline-derived CDR1 and CDR2 are MNHEY and SVGAGI. V gave up 6 bases and J gave up 1 base, with 9 bases separating them. The CDR3 length is 14 residues. The CDR3 region has the DNA TGTGCCAGCAGCCTTGTCAGGAACACCGGGGAGCTGTTTTTT. Translated, it gives CASSLVRNTGELFF.